This note documents a single T cell receptor (beta chain) sequence. Its recognized antigen is unknown. No quality values exist for individual bases; no much larger clone is one base distant. Reading from cysteine to phenylalanine, the CDR3 counts 16 amino acids. The retained sequence is limited to the CDR3, 48 bases, with the frame set at the first base. Deletion took 3 bases off V and 8 bases off J, with a span of 19 bases between the germline ends. As encoded in the germline V gene, CDR1 is KGHSH while CDR2 is LQKENI. The data stem from a study of blood T cell repertoires in COVID-19 (TCRdb year 2020). At the level of the whole study: Samples from collaborators originated in the United States, Italy and Spain and spanned both the acute and convalescent phases of COVID-19. The material from the prospective study consisted of cDNA or gDNA derived from T cells, B-cell-depleted T cells, or PBMCs. The dataset comprised deeply sampled blood TCRbeta repertoires from subjects exposed to, actively infected with, or recovered from COVID-19. The repertoires were released in a freely available public database intended as a resource for research on the immune response to SARS-CoV-2. Samples were obtained from the ongoing ImmuneRACE study (first 160 participants) and from 1,200 or so subjects provided by 6 global collaborators. A de-identified subject ID, COVID-19 status, age in years and sex were almost always included in the sample metadata. Where available, HLA class I and class II types were obtained from metadata supplied by the sample provider rather than from assay-based typing. Findings and caveats that apply to the study as a whole: The amount of clinical and demographic metadata varied by source and participant and was provided uncurated.

TCRbeta CDR3 regions were amplified from genomic DNA using the immunoSEQ Assay, a bias-controlled multiplex PCR. The published analysis was carried out like this. The number of nucleated cells in each sample was estimated from the amplification of reference gene primers within the assay. To quantify the absolute abundance of each unique TCRbeta CDR3 rearrangement, sequence reads were collapsed and filtered. For each sample, productive Simpson clonality was calculated as the square root of Simpson's diversity index across productive rearrangements. Here the immuneACCESS table is served through TCRdb, limited to in-frame sequences with V and J called. Missing clones are a known gap in these copies; in checked studies unresolved V genes cover under half, and the rest lacks a known reason. The DNA gave D and trimming, while V, J and clone size come from that table. This sample lists 35,000 to 55,000 clones; approximately 88% were detected once. Jointly, the top ten make up around 3.5% of the sample.

Whole blood was collected in K2EDTA tubes by collaborating institutions according to the institutions' own protocols. For TCRbeta analysis, collaborators shipped samples in one of three forms: frozen whole blood, isolated PBMCs, or DNA extracted from either of those sample types. This TCR came from a human donor in a cohort sampled during active COVID-19. The rearrangement joined TRBV18 to TRBJ1-4; the D segment could be TRBD1, given 5 matching bases. What was sequenced was peripheral blood. The CDR3 here reads CASSPNRPEVGEKLFF. The sequenced DNA is TGTGCCAGCTCACCCAACAGGCCCGAGGTAGGCGAAAAACTGTTTTTT. Beyond the CDR3, the reference TRBV18 and TRBJ1-4 genes provide the residues; the full variable domain reads: NAGVMQNPRHLVRRRGQEARLRCSPMKGHSHVYWYRQLPEEGLKFMVYLQKENIIDESGMPKERFSAEFPKEGPSILRIQQVVRGDSAAYFCASSPNRPEVGEKLFFGSGTQLSVL.